Presented here are 28 T cell receptor beta chains from one specimen sequenced in a study of blood T cells in healthy people across ages. Next came a second PCR, run for about 7 to 12 cycles, which used a sample-barcoded 5' primer along with a J-beta primer mix. TCRdb re-called the 5' RACE reads with MiXCR, one entry per CDR3 protein. This sample has hundreds of thousands of distinct CDR3 sequences; under 35% occur once, and the top ten carry 15% to 20%. The sample was blood. These receptors originate from a woman aged 80 or over in good health.

There are many counts of this clonotype. The CDR3 is CASSYALAEGETQYF. The DNA of the CDR3 is TGTGCCAGCAGTTACGCTTTAGCGGAGGGGGAGACCCAGTACTTC. The chain links TRBV6-2 or TRBV6-3 to TRBJ2-5; possible D gene TRBD2, 6 bases. Trimming took 2 bases from V and 5 from J, leaving 15 bases between them. CDR1 is MNHEY, CDR2 SVGEGT, per germline. The length of the CDR3 is 15 residues.

Many counts were recorded for this clonotype. The rearrangement links TRBV20-1 to TRBJ2-3; 15 bases map to TRBD2. This CDR3 region has 16 residues. Trimming removed 4 bases from V and 0 bases from J; junction bases left unmatched: 2. Per the germline V gene, CDR1 is DFQATT and CDR2 is SNEGSKA (reference sequence). CDR3 bases: TGCAGTGCTAAGGGGACTAGCGGGGGGAGCACAGATACGCAGTATTTT. Translation gives CSAKGTSGGSTDTQYF.

In this sample, this clonotype turned up many times. V usage is TRBV12-3 or TRBV12-4 and J usage is TRBJ2-7, with TRBD1 identical over 10 bases. The trim removed 5 bases at V and 5 bases at J, leaving 6 bases unmatched. This CDR3 comprises 14 residues. CDR3 amino acids: CASSGTGVWNEQYF. CDR3 DNA sequence: TGTGCCAGCAGTGGGACAGGGGTTTGGAACGAGCAGTACTTC.

This clonotype has ten or more counts. Here the CDR3 reads CASNPAGAGDTQYF. DNA for the CDR3: TGTGCCAGCAATCCCGCGGGGGCCGGAGATACGCAGTATTTT. The chain employs TRBV6-5 and TRBJ2-3, with D possibly being TRBD2 (7 bases). The CDR3 length is 14 residues. V gave up 7 bases and J gave up 5 bases, with 16 bases separating them. Germline CDR1 and CDR2: MNHEY and SVGAGI.

Worth noting for this clonotype: Given a much more abundant clone one base away, this may be a read error. The CDR3 loop reads CASRPGGGTNTQYF. The CDR3, as DNA: TGTGCCAGCAGGCCGGGGGGAGGCACAAATACGCAGTATTTT. The V gene is TRBV28, the J gene TRBJ2-3; 7 bases map to TRBD2. The CDR3 totals 14 residues. Germline lookup yields CDR1 MDHEN and CDR2 SYDVKM.

V and J are TRBV19 and TRBJ1-2, with a tentative D call TRBD1 (5 bases). V was clipped by 4 bases and J by 0 bases, with 24 bases between them. This CDR3 comprises 19 residues. From germline, CDR1 is LNHDA and CDR2 SQIVND (reference sequence). The CDR3 DNA sequence: TGTGCCAGTAGTAGCCCCCGGGTGGGGGGGAAAGGGGCTAACTATGGCTACACCTTC. Protein sequence: CASSSPRVGGKGANYGYTF.

This clonotype was recorded a few times. This may be a read error: a much more frequent sequence differs by one nucleotide. The V gene is TRBV5-1, the J gene TRBJ2-1; 11 bases agree with TRBD2. The CDR3 length is 15 residues. Per germline, CDR1 SGHRS and CDR2 YFSETQ. The CDR3 DNA follows: TGCGCCAGTATGCCAACCCTAGCGGGGGGTGGTGAGCGGTTCTTC. It specifies CASMPTLAGGGERFF.

This clonotype was picked up many times. This chain links TRBV7-2 with TRBJ2-7; 14 bases line up with TRBD2. This CDR3 comprises 17 residues. J gave up 5 bases and V 5 bases, and 11 bases lay outside the gene matches. Germline lookup yields CDR1 SGHTA and CDR2 FQGNSA. DNA for the CDR3: TGTGCCAGCAGCCACGGACTAGCGGGGGGCCGAAATCACGAGCAGTACTTC. Its protein is CASSHGLAGGRNHEQYF.

The chain is built from TRBV5-6 and TRBJ1-2; D is unresolved. This CDR3 is 14 amino acids long. Germline CDR1 reads SGHDT; CDR2 reads YYEEEE. Deletions cut 3 bases from V and 0 bases from J, with 9 bases between. The CDR3, as DNA: TGTGCCAGCAGCTCTCAGGTAGCTAACTATGGCTACACCTTC. Translating gives CASSSQVANYGYTF. Using reference TRBV5-6 and TRBJ1-2 for the parts outside the CDR3, the full variable domain is DAGVTQSPTHLIKTRGQQVTLRCSPKSGHDTVSWYQQALGQGPQFIFQYYEEEERQRGNFPDRFSGHQFPNYSSELNVNALLLGDSALYLCASSSQVANYGYTFGSGTRLTVV.

The J gene is TRBJ2-6, the V gene TRBV5-1, with 7 bases that match TRBD1. The CDR3 extends over 16 amino acids. Germline lookup yields CDR1 SGHRS and CDR2 YFSETQ. V shed 4 bases and J 2 bases; nucleotides not matched to a gene: 6. Written as DNA, the CDR3 is TGCGCCAGCAGCCCCGGACAGGAGGCTGGGGCCAACGTCCTGACTTTC. It encodes CASSPGQEAGANVLTF.

This clonotype was seen repeatedly, ten times or more. The rearrangement uses TRBV20-1 and TRBJ2-3; 9 bases align to TRBD2. The CDR3 sequence is 15 residues long. Germline lookup yields CDR1 DFQATT and CDR2 SNEGSKA (reference sequence). V lost 4 bases, J lost 0 bases, and 5 bases stayed unmatched. CDR3 protein: CSAKPAGGSTDTQYF. The CDR3 DNA follows: TGCAGTGCTAAACCCGCGGGGGGGAGCACAGATACGCAGTATTTT.

The sample holds a few counts of this clonotype. Just one base apart from a much larger clone, this may be a read error. The DNA for the CDR3 is TGTGCCAGCAGCTTAGACTCCACTTGTGATACGCAGTATTTT. It is translated as CASSLDSTCDTQYF. J is TRBJ2-3 and V is TRBV7-6; D gene ambiguous. V was pared by 1 base and J by 6 bases, with 11 bases between. From germline, CDR1 is SGHVS and CDR2 FNYEAQ. The CDR3 consists of 14 residues.

On this clonotype itself: A much more abundant neighbour one base away suggests this may be a read error. The rearrangement links TRBV9 to TRBJ2-7; D is perhaps TRBD1 or TRBD2 (5 bases each). Germline-derived CDR1 and CDR2 are SGDLS and YYNGEE. The CDR3 has 12 amino acids. The germline V and J ends were trimmed by 0 bases and 6 bases, with 7 bases remaining between them. In nucleotides, the CDR3 is TGTGCCAGCAGCGTAGAGGGGAGCGAGCAGTACTTC. Encoded protein: CASSVEGSEQYF.

About this clonotype: Sequence at one end of the junction differs from germline and may be a read error. The V and J genes are TRBV28 and TRBJ2-1, with 8 nucleotides matching TRBD2. Germline V lookup: CDR1 MDHEN, CDR2 SYDVKM. The CDR3 covers 14 residues. The CDR3 is CASSLSGGYNERFF. CDR3 nucleotides: TGTGCCAGCAGTTTAAGCGGGGGCTACAATGAGCGGTTCTTC.

With regard to this clonotype: Possible read error: a much larger clone is one base away. The CDR3 sequence is CASSQEVGNEQYF. The CDR3 DNA reads as TGTGCCAGCAGTCAAGAGGTGGGGAATGAGCAGTACTTC. The chain recombines TRBV7-9 with TRBJ2-5, with unresolved D. There are 13 residues in the CDR3. The V gene's germline CDR1 is SEHNR and CDR2 FQNEAQ (reference sequence). V lost 6 bases and J lost 11, with 19 bases in between.

The sample holds many counts of this clonotype. The genes are TRBV5-1 and TRBJ2-5; D perhaps matches TRBD2 (6 bases). The germline V gene has CDR1 SGHRS and CDR2 YFSETQ. The CDR3 spans 14 residues. The V and J ends lost 4 bases and 2 bases respectively, with 12 bases between them. As DNA, the CDR3 is TGCGCCAGCAGCAGGGACGGGACTCAAGAGACCCAGTACTTC. Translated: CASSRDGTQETQYF.

V is TRBV12-3 or TRBV12-4 and J is TRBJ1-6; a weak D match, TRBD1 (5 bases). Trimming shortened V by 5 bases and J by 7 bases, and 15 bases separated the two germline ends. The CDR3 is made up of 15 amino acids. The CDR3 reads CASSPIQGGNSPLHF. DNA for the CDR3: TGTGCCAGCAGTCCTATTCAGGGTGGCAATTCACCCCTCCACTTT.

This clonotype appeared once. The chain has TRBV6-5 and TRBJ2-2; 9 nucleotides line up with TRBD1. This CDR3 spans 16 amino acids. V was pared by 4 bases and J by 1 base, with 4 bases of the junction left unmatched. Germline lookup yields CDR1 MNHEY and CDR2 SVGAGI. The CDR3 sequence: CASSFTGGQNTGELFF. The CDR3 DNA is TGTGCCAGCAGTTTCACAGGGGGCCAGAACACCGGGGAGCTGTTTTTT.

The rearrangement uses TRBV6-2 or TRBV6-3 and TRBJ2-7; maybe TRBD2 (5 bases). Germline loops: CDR1 MNHEY, CDR2 SVGEGT. The CDR3 has 10 residues. V dropped 11 bases and J dropped 7 bases, with 12 bases sitting between them. In DNA, the CDR3 is TGTGCCGGCTGTACGGGAGAGCAGTACTTC. Amino acids: CAGCTGEQYF.

Concerning this clonotype itself: The CDR3 carries no conserved terminal phenylalanine or tryptophan, so it likely arises from a read error. CDR3 DNA sequence: TGTGCCAGCAGCTTAGGCGCCCAGGTGACCCAGTACTTA. Translating it yields CASSLGAQVTQYL. This chain links TRBV11-3 with TRBJ2-7; no clear D gene. The DNA matches TRBJ2-5 better at its end, which makes the J call doubtful. CDR1 is SGHNT and CDR2 is YENEEA in the germline V gene. The length of the CDR3 is 13 residues.

The J gene is TRBJ1-2, the V gene TRBV12-3 or TRBV12-4; 9 bases agree with TRBD1. Trimming cost V 5 bases and J 8 bases; bases outside gene matches: 15. The CDR3 is 16 amino acids. CDR3 loop: CASSIQGAGSIGGYTF. The CDR3 region has the DNA TGTGCCAGCAGTATACAGGGGGCAGGTTCTATCGGGGGCTACACCTTC.

This clonotype was seen many times. The CDR3 DNA reads TGCAGTGCGAGACTAATATCCGGACAGACCTACAATGAGCAGTTCTTC. Translating gives CSARLISGQTYNEQFF. The chain recombines TRBV20-1 with TRBJ2-1, with TRBD1 as a possible D gene (6 bases). This CDR3 contains 16 residues. The V gene's germline CDR1 is DFQATT and CDR2 SNEGSKA (reference sequence). With 6 bases removed from V and 2 bases from J, the gap between germline ends came to 20 bases.

For this clonotype: Compared with germline, one end of the junction differs, possibly owing to a read error. The gene calls are TRBV3-1 and TRBJ2-5; D uncertain. The CDR3 sequence is 15 residues long. CDR1 is LGHDT and CDR2 is YNNKEL in the germline V gene (reference sequence). DNA of the CDR3: TGTGCCGGCAGCCAAGAAATGGCAGCCCAAGAGACCCAGTACTTC. Protein product: CAGSQEMAAQETQYF.

This sequence joins TRBV7-2 and TRBJ1-2; D gene unclear. The V end was cut by 5 bases, the J end by 3 bases, with 13 bases between. Per the germline V gene, CDR1 is SGHTA and CDR2 is FQGNSA. The CDR3 loop spans 14 amino acids. The CDR3 coding sequence is TGTGCCAGCAGCCCGCCCGGGGTCTACTATGGCTACACCTTC. It codes for CASSPPGVYYGYTF.

This clonotype was observed many times. The rearrangement links TRBV10-3 to TRBJ2-7, with D possibly TRBD2 on 6 matching bases. Germline lookup yields CDR1 ENHRY and CDR2 SYGVKD. The CDR3 has 14 residues. Trimming cost V 7 bases and J 7 bases, with 20 bases left between them. The CDR3 DNA is TGTGCCATCACGGGGGACGGCCCCTCTAGGGAGCAGTACTTC. Protein product: CAITGDGPSREQYF.

The rearrangement links TRBV4-3 to TRBJ2-5, with TRBD2 matching over 8 bases. V dropped 0 bases and J dropped 4; count of bases not matched to a gene: 10. The CDR3 sequence is 17 residues long. CDR1 and CDR2 (germline): LGHNA, YSLEER. The CDR3 loop reads CASSQDRNGGALETQYF. The CDR3 DNA follows: TGCGCCAGCAGCCAAGATCGCAACGGGGGGGCCCTAGAGACCCAGTACTTC.

This clonotype was observed a handful of times. The V call is TRBV6-2 or TRBV6-3, the J call TRBJ1-5; TRBD1 matches 7 bases. Trimming at V came to 2 bases and at J to 5 bases, leaving 6 bases not matched to a gene. From germline, CDR1 is MNHEY and CDR2 SVGEGT. There are 15 residues in the CDR3. The CDR3 protein is CASSYPGTVYQPQHF. The CDR3 DNA reads TGTGCCAGCAGTTACCCCGGGACAGTCTATCAGCCCCAGCATTTT.

In the case of this clonotype: A much larger clone is a single base away; this may be a read error. The chain employs TRBV20-1 and TRBJ2-3; the match to TRBD2 covers 9 bases. Germline V gene sequence: CDR1 DFQATT, CDR2 SNEGSKA (reference sequence). The CDR3 totals 15 residues. The J segment lost 2 bases and the V segment lost 5 bases, leaving 8 bases of the junction unmatched. The CDR3 here is CSAGEAGGHTDTQYF. The CDR3 nucleotides are TGCAGTGCTGGTGAGGCGGGGGGGCACACAGATACGCAGTATTTT.